Following are 25 T cell receptor beta chains from one sample sequenced in a study of shared clonotypes between healthy human individuals. Libraries were prepared by immunoSEQ multiplex PCR; TCRdb keeps only in-frame clonotypes and omits some of them. The table includes approximately 740,000 clones, roughly 70% detected once. Sequenced material: memory CD4+ T cells sorted from blood. Subset meaning: CD45RA-negative fraction. These receptors all come from a woman in her 30s in good health.

This chain links TRBV5-1 with TRBJ2-4; TRBD1 matches 8 bases. The CDR3 loop spans 16 amino acids. The germline gives CDR1 SGHRS, CDR2 YFSETQ. V gave up 4 bases and J gave up 6 bases; unmatched junction bases: 12. Here the CDR3 DNA reads TGCGCCAGCAGCGCCGACAGGGGCGGCGGGGCAAACATTCAGTACTTC. It encodes CASSADRGGGANIQYF. Based on the CDR3 plus reference TRBV5-1 and TRBJ2-4, the full variable domain is KAGVTQTPRYLIKTRGQQVTLSCSPISGHRSVSWYQQTPGQGLQFLFEYFSETQRNKGNFPGRFSGRQFSNSRSEMNVSTLELGDSALYLCASSADRGGGANIQYFGAGTRLSVL.

There are many counts of this clone. The chain joins TRBV5-8 to TRBJ2-1; D call uncertain. There are 14 residues in the CDR3. Germline V gene lookup returns CDR1 SGHTS and CDR2 YDEGEE. Deletions cut 4 bases from V and 7 bases from J, with 15 bases between. CDR3 protein: CASSPYPFRNEQFF. In DNA, the CDR3 is TGTGCCAGCAGCCCCTATCCCTTCCGGAATGAGCAGTTCTTC.

The rearrangement uses TRBV15 and TRBJ1-1; TRBD1 matches 9 bases. The V and J ends lost 5 bases and 3 bases, in that order; junction bases with no gene match: 4. Germline CDR1 and CDR2: LNHNV and YYDKDF (reference sequence). This CDR3 contains 14 residues. In DNA form, the CDR3 reads TGTGCCACCAGCCTACGGGACAGGGACACTGAAGCTTTCTTT. Its protein is CATSLRDRDTEAFF.

The chain uses TRBV18 and TRBJ2-1; no reliable D call. Deletions cut 3 bases from V and 3 bases from J, with 9 bases between. Per the germline V gene, CDR1 is KGHSH and CDR2 is LQKENI. The CDR3 spans 14 residues. The CDR3 protein is CASSPNSYYNEQFF. DNA of the CDR3: TGTGCCAGCTCACCGAATAGCTACTACAATGAGCAGTTCTTC.

The chain carries TRBV9 and TRBJ2-3; D unresolved. The CDR3 is made up of 13 amino acids. Germline V CDR1 and CDR2: SGDLS, YYNGEE. V was shortened by 3 bases and J by 2 bases, with 7 bases between the two germline ends. The DNA for the CDR3 is TGTGCCAGCAGCGCCCAGTTCACAGATACGCAGTATTTT. Its translation is CASSAQFTDTQYF.

As for this clone: The same CDR3 arises from other DNA sequences in this sample as well. The chain links TRBV28 to TRBJ2-1; D call uncertain. Germline assignment: CDR1 MDHEN and CDR2 SYDVKM. The V and J ends lost 6 bases and 9 bases respectively, with 12 bases between them. This CDR3 is built from 12 residues. In DNA, the CDR3 is TGTGCCAGCAGCCTCCCGGTAGGTGAGCAGTTCTTC. Translated, it gives CASSLPVGEQFF.

The V and J genes are TRBV10-3 and TRBJ2-5; D not resolved. In germline, CDR1 is ENHRY, CDR2 SYGVKD. CDR3 length: 13 residues. The V end was cut by 4 bases, the J end by 4 bases, with 10 bases between. CDR3 DNA: TGTGCCATCAGTGGCCAGTCCCGAGAGACCCAGTACTTC. Its protein product is CAISGQSRETQYF.

A few counts support this clone. The V and J genes are TRBV19 and TRBJ2-7; D uncertain. Germline-derived CDR1 and CDR2 are LNHDA and SQIVND (reference sequence). V was shortened by 3 bases and J by 2 bases, with 11 bases between the two germline ends. This CDR3 region has 14 residues. DNA for the CDR3: TGTGCCAGTAGTATCGCCCCTCCCCCCTACGAGCAGTACTTC. Amino acid sequence: CASSIAPPPYEQYF.

The chain is built from TRBV7-6 and TRBJ2-7, with a possible D match to TRBD1 (6 bases). Trimming stripped 3 bases from V and 7 bases from J, with 13 bases between. The CDR3 loop spans 13 amino acids. The germline V gene has CDR1 SGHVS and CDR2 FNYEAQ. The CDR3 nucleotides read TGTGCCAGCAGCTTTGCAGGGGTATCAGAGCAGTACTTC. This encodes CASSFAGVSEQYF.

The J gene is TRBJ1-2, the V gene TRBV18, with D unresolved. Per germline, CDR1 KGHSH and CDR2 LQKENI. The ends were cut back, 6 bases at V and 5 bases at J, with 13 bases in the middle. The CDR3 contains 13 residues. CDR3 sequence reads: CASSPSSGYGYTF. DNA for the CDR3: TGTGCCAGCTCGCCATCCTCCGGGTATGGCTACACCTTC.

This clone was seen a single time. The J gene is TRBJ2-7, the V gene TRBV19; tentatively, D is TRBD1 (5 bases). V was trimmed by 4 bases and J by 2 bases, leaving 15 bases between them. The CDR3 is 15 residues long. Germline CDR1 LNHDA, CDR2 SQIVND (reference sequence). The CDR3 here is CASSKSAGYAYEQYF. CDR3 nucleotides: TGTGCCAGTAGTAAGTCGGCAGGGTACGCCTACGAGCAGTACTTC.

Points on this clone: The same CDR3 arises from other DNA sequences in this sample as well. V is TRBV28 and J is TRBJ2-4; the D call may be TRBD1 or TRBD2 (5 bases each). The CDR3 spans 14 residues. Per germline, CDR1 MDHEN and CDR2 SYDVKM. V shed 2 bases and J shed 2 bases, with 7 bases lying between them. CDR3 DNA sequence: TGTGCCAGCAGTTTAGGGGGAACCAAAAACATTCAGTACTTC. This translates into CASSLGGTKNIQYF.

The chain joins TRBV21-1 to TRBJ2-7; TRBD2, the table's D call, was not compared with the DNA. TRBV21-1 is classified as a pseudogene. There are 15 residues in the CDR3. CDR3 amino acids: CASSKEGGAMGEQYF. As DNA, the CDR3 is TGTGCCAGCAGCAAAGAGGGGGGGGCCATGGGCGAGCAGTACTTC.

The sample holds one count of this clone. The rearrangement links TRBV6-5 to TRBJ1-4, with D possibly being TRBD1 (6 bases). The V end was cut by 0 bases, the J end by 10 bases, with 15 bases between. Germline V CDR1 and CDR2: MNHEY, SVGAGI. The CDR3 length is 15 residues. CDR3 loop: CASSYSFTGKGKLFF. The DNA of the CDR3 is TGTGCCAGCAGTTACTCGTTTACAGGGAAAGGAAAACTGTTTTTT.

The rearrangement joins TRBV5-1 to TRBJ1-1; D is undetermined. Germline CDR1 SGHRS, CDR2 YFSETQ. This CDR3 region has 10 residues. V gave up 8 bases and J gave up 11 bases, with 13 bases separating them. CDR3 sequence: CASQPKRAFF. Here the CDR3 DNA reads TGCGCCAGTCAACCAAAAAGGGCTTTCTTT. Combining the CDR3 with reference TRBV5-1 and TRBJ1-1 gives the whole variable domain KAGVTQTPRYLIKTRGQQVTLSCSPISGHRSVSWYQQTPGQGLQFLFEYFSETQRNKGNFPGRFSGRQFSNSRSEMNVSTLELGDSALYLCASQPKRAFFGQGTRLTVV.

J is TRBJ2-7 and V is TRBV27; 8 bases are shared with TRBD1. The J segment lost 4 bases and the V segment lost 5 bases, leaving 10 bases of the junction unmatched. CDR3 length: 15 amino acids. Germline assignment: CDR1 MNHEY and CDR2 SMNVEV (reference sequence). CDR3 sequence: CASSLSDRATYEQYF. DNA of the CDR3: TGTGCCAGCAGTCTCTCGGACAGGGCTACGTACGAGCAGTACTTC.

This clone came up a few times. The V call is TRBV5-1, the J call TRBJ1-2; D not certain. The V end was cut by 0 bases, the J end by 1 base, with 13 bases between. CDR1 is SGHRS and CDR2 is YFSETQ in the germline V gene. CDR3 length equals 16 residues. CDR3 sequence (DNA): TGCGCCAGCAGCTTGGTTCAGTCTGATTTTAACTATGGCTACACCTTC. This translates into CASSLVQSDFNYGYTF.

The rearrangement links TRBV5-1 to TRBJ2-1; 9 bases are shared with TRBD2. The V segment lost 1 base and the J segment 9 bases; nucleotides outside the gene matches: 8. Germline V gives CDR1 SGHRS, CDR2 YFSETQ. The CDR3 extends over 15 amino acids. CDR3 amino acids: CASSLFAGTSSEQFF. The CDR3 DNA follows: TGCGCCAGCAGCTTGTTCGCCGGGACTAGCAGTGAGCAGTTCTTC.

This chain connects TRBV7-9 to TRBJ2-2; 9 nucleotides align to TRBD2. The CDR3 totals 16 residues. Germline V gene lookup returns CDR1 SEHNR and CDR2 FQNEAQ (reference sequence). The V and J ends lost 4 bases and 4 bases, in that order; junction bases with no gene match: 7. Here the CDR3 reads CASSSLSGSFTGELFF. In nucleotides, the CDR3 is TGTGCCAGCAGCTCCCTTAGCGGGAGTTTCACCGGGGAGCTGTTTTTT.

There are a few counts of this clone. V is TRBV15 and J is TRBJ2-6; D gene ambiguous. CDR1 and CDR2 from the germline V gene are LNHNV and YYDKDF (reference sequence). This CDR3 is built from 16 residues. Between the trimmed V and J ends, which lost 0 bases and 0 bases, there was a span of 6 bases. The CDR3 reads CATSREKGSGANVLTF. The CDR3 DNA sequence: TGTGCCACCAGCAGAGAGAAGGGCTCTGGGGCCAACGTCCTGACTTTC. Using reference TRBV15 and TRBJ2-6 for the parts outside the CDR3, the full variable domain is DAMVIQNPRYQVTQFGKPVTLSCSQTLNHNVMYWYQQKSSQAPKLLFHYYDKDFNNEADTPDNFQSRRPNTSFCFLDIRSPGLGDTAMYLCATSREKGSGANVLTFGAGSRLTVL.

J is TRBJ2-5 and V is TRBV27; D gene ambiguous. CDR3 length: 12 amino acids. Trimming removed 7 bases at V and 1 base at J, with 7 bases between. The germline V gene has CDR1 MNHEY and CDR2 SMNVEV (reference sequence). The CDR3 coding sequence is TGTGCCAGCACGTCCGCCCAAGAGACCCAGTACTTC. Amino acid sequence: CASTSAQETQYF.

There are many counts of this clone. The genes are TRBV5-1 and TRBJ2-1; the match to TRBD2 covers 10 bases. Per germline, CDR1 SGHRS and CDR2 YFSETQ. Trimming at V came to 6 bases and at J to 3 bases, leaving 6 bases not matched to a gene. This CDR3 region has 15 residues. CDR3 coding DNA: TGCGCCAGCAAGCTAGCGGGAGAGGACTACAATGAGCAGTTCTTC. Protein: CASKLAGEDYNEQFF.

This clone was detected once. The junction does not match germline at one end; this may be a read error. This chain links TRBV2 with TRBJ2-2; 9 bases agree with TRBD1. The CDR3 spans 14 residues. CDR1 is SNHLY and CDR2 is FYNNEI in the germline V gene. The CDR3 region is CASRDRVNTGERFF. The CDR3 region has the DNA TGTGCCAGCCGGGACAGGGTGAACACCGGGGAGCGGTTTTTT.

J is TRBJ2-3 and V is TRBV5-4; D may correspond to TRBD1 or TRBD2 (5 bases each). Trimming took 4 bases from V and 6 from J, leaving 21 bases between them. This CDR3 comprises 16 residues. Germline CDR1 is SGHNT and CDR2 is YYREEE (reference sequence). The CDR3 coding sequence is TGTGCCAGCAGCGGGGCCACGGGGCCCGCTGGTGATACGCAGTATTTT. This sequence encodes CASSGATGPAGDTQYF.

The chain carries TRBV28 and TRBJ2-7; 9 bases are shared with TRBD1. The CDR3 is made up of 13 amino acids. Germline V gives CDR1 MDHEN, CDR2 SYDVKM. V lost 9 bases to trimming and J lost 2 bases; unmatched junction nucleotides: 5. In nucleotides, the CDR3 is TGTGCCAGTAAGGGGGACAGGGCCTACGAGCAGTACTTC. It is translated as CASKGDRAYEQYF.